This T cell receptor beta chain was captured in a study of blood T cell repertoires in COVID-19. Across the study: PBMCs, B-cell-depleted T cells, or T cells were the source of the cDNA or gDNA that made up the material.

Assay: immunoSEQ multiplex PCR; the TCRdb copy retains only in-frame clones and omits some. Here the sample spans about 150,000 clones, 80% to 90% being singletons. V lost 7 bases, J lost 6 bases, and 13 bases lay in between. Germline V gene data show CDR1 as MDHEN and CDR2 as SYDVKM. This CDR3 spans 13 amino acids. Source material: peripheral blood. The chain carries TRBV28 and TRBJ2-4; D is unclear. The TCR was taken from a human donor in a cohort sampled during active COVID-19. CDR3 loop: CASMSPPGNIQYF. The DNA of the CDR3 is TGTGCCAGCATGTCACCTCCAGGAAACATTCAGTACTTC.